Reported below is one TCR beta chain. The sample originates from a study of CD8 T cells in Susac syndrome. Reverse transcription of 0.5 to 1 ug RNA was carried out with random hexamers. TCR beta CDR3 was amplified by immunoSEQ multiplex PCR. This amplification extended across 54 Vbeta and 13 Jbeta segments. TCRdb fed the immunoSEQ multiplex PCR reads into MiXCR, producing one record per CDR3 protein. The sample shows fewer than 300,000 distinct CDR3 sequences, roughly 84% of them seen only once. Trimming took off 8 bases at V and 4 bases at J, with 20 bases between the two ends. Germline CDR1 is MNHEY and CDR2 is SMNVEV (reference sequence). The CDR3 has 15 amino acids.

Sequencing used CD8+ T cells from PBMCs. The receptor comes from a human donor with multiple sclerosis. The chain has TRBV27 and TRBJ1-2; D is undetermined. CDR3 nucleotides: TGTGCCAGCCGGCCCCGGGAGAAGAGTAGCTATGGCTACACCTTC. Encoded protein: CASRPREKSSYGYTF.